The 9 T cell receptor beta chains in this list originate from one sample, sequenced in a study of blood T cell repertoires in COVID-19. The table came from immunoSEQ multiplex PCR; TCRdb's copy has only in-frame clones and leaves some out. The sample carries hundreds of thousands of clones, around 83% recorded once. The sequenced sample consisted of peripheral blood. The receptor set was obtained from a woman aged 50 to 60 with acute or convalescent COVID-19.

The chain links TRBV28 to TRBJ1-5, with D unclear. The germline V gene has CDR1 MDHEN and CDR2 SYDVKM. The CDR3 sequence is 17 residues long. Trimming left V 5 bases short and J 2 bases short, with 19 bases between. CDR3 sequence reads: CASSTNVGRGGNQPQHF. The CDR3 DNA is TGTGCCAGCAGTACGAACGTAGGCCGGGGTGGCAATCAGCCCCAGCATTTT.

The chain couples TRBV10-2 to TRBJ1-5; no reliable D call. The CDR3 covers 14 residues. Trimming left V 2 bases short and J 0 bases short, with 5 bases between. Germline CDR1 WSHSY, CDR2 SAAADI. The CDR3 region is CASSENGSNQPQHF. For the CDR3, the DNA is TGCGCCAGCAGTGAGAACGGTAGCAATCAGCCCCAGCATTTT.

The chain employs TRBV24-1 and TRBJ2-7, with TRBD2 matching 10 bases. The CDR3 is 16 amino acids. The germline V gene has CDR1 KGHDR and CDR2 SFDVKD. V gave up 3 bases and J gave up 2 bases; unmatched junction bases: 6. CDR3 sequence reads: CATSDPTSGRPYEQYF. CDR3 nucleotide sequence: TGTGCCACCAGTGATCCGACTAGCGGGCGCCCCTACGAGCAGTACTTC.

CDR3 DNA: TGTGCCAGCGCCTGGGGCTGGAACACTGAAGCTTTCTTT. Translated: CASAWGWNTEAFF. V and J are TRBV27 and TRBJ1-1; tentatively, D is TRBD1 (5 bases). The CDR3 loop spans 13 amino acids. Germline CDR1 MNHEY, CDR2 SMNVEV (reference sequence). V lost 8 bases, J lost 1 base, and 11 bases lay in between.

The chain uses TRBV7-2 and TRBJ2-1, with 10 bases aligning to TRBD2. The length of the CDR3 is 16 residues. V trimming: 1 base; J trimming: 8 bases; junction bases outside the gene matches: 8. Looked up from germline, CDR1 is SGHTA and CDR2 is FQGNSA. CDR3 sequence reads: CASSLGSAGGPDEQFF. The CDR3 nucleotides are TGTGCCAGCAGCTTAGGTTCAGCGGGAGGGCCGGATGAGCAGTTCTTC. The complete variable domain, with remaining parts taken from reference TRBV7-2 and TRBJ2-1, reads GAGVSQSPSNKVTEKGKDVELRCDPISGHTALYWYRQSLGQGLEFLIYFQGNSAPDKSGLPSDRFSAERTGGSVSTLTIQRTQQEDSAVYLCASSLGSAGGPDEQFFGPGTRLTVL.

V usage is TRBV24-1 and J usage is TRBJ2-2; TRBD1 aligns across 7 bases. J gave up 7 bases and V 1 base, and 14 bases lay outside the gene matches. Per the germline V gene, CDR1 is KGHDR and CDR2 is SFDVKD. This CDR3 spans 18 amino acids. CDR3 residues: CATSDLPTGVGFHGELFF. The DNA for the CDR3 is TGTGCCACCAGTGATTTACCAACAGGGGTGGGCTTCCACGGGGAGCTGTTTTTT.

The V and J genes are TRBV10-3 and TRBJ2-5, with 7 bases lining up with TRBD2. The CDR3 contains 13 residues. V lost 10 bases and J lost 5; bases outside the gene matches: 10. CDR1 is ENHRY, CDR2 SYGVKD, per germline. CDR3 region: CATRGDGIETQYF. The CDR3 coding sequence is TGTGCCACCCGGGGGGATGGTATTGAGACCCAGTACTTC.

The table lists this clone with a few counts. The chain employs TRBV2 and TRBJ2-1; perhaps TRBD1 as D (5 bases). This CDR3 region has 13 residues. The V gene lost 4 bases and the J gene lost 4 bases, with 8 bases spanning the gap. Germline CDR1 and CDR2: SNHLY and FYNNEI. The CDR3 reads CASSAAGYNEQFF. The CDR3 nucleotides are TGTGCCAGCAGTGCTGCAGGGTACAATGAGCAGTTCTTC. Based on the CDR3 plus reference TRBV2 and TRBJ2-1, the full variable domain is EPEVTQTPSHQVTQMGQEVILRCVPISNHLYFYWYRQILGQKVEFLVSFYNNEISEKSEIFDDQFSVERPDGSNFTLKIRSTKLEDSAMYFCASSAAGYNEQFFGPGTRLTVL.

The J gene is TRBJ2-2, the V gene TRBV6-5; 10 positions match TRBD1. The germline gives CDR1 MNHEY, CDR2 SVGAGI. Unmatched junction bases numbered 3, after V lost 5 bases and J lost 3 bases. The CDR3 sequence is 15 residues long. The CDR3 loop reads CASSRDRGHTGELFF. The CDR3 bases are TGTGCCAGCAGTAGGGACAGGGGCCACACCGGGGAGCTGTTTTTT.